Shown below are 18 T cell receptor beta chains from a single sample sequenced in a study of cytomegalovirus exposure and HLA in healthy donors. Researchers ran the PCR with 60 Vbeta and 13 Jbeta primers. This table comes from immunoSEQ multiplex PCR, and its TCRdb copy is limited to in-frame clones, with some not included. The table records 150,000 to 200,000 clones, around three quarters of them present only once. What was sequenced was PBMCs. These receptors originate from a woman in her twenties or thirties in good health and CMV-seropositive.

The chain links TRBV10-3 to TRBJ2-5, with D perhaps matching TRBD1 (6 bases). In germline, CDR1 is ENHRY, CDR2 SYGVKD. This CDR3 spans 14 amino acids. The ends were cut back, 10 bases at V and 2 bases at J, with 17 bases in the middle. CDR3 loop: CATIGGSRQETQYF. CDR3 sequence (DNA): TGTGCCACCATAGGGGGATCCCGACAAGAGACCCAGTACTTC.

The J gene is TRBJ2-7, the V gene TRBV11-3; possible D gene TRBD2, 5 bases. The CDR3 is 14 residues long. CDR1 SGHNT and CDR2 YENEEA come from the germline V gene. Trimming shortened V by 5 bases and J by 1 base, and 12 bases separated the two germline ends. The CDR3 region has the DNA TGTGCCAGCAGCCCGGAGGACGGGTCCTACGAGCAGTACTTC. Translated, it gives CASSPEDGSYEQYF.

This clone was detected once. This sequence joins TRBV19 and TRBJ2-2; no reliable D call. Trimming cost V 3 bases and J 4 bases, with 9 bases left between them. The CDR3 has 14 amino acids. Per germline, CDR1 LNHDA and CDR2 SQIVND (reference sequence). The CDR3 region has the DNA TGTGCCAGTAGTATTGCCGGGTTCACCGGGGAGCTGTTTTTT. This sequence encodes CASSIAGFTGELFF. Filled out from reference TRBV19 and TRBJ2-2, the complete variable domain reads DGGITQSPKYLFRKEGQNVTLSCEQNLNHDAMYWYRQDPGQGLRLIYYSQIVNDFQKGDIAEGYSVSREKKESFPLTVTSAQKNPTAFYLCASSIAGFTGELFFGEGSRLTVL.

This chain links TRBV21-1 with TRBJ1-2; TRBD1 is the table's D call and was not checked against the DNA. TRBV21-1 is labeled a pseudogene. The CDR3 totals 13 residues. The CDR3 DNA sequence: TGTGCCAGCAGCCCACAGGGGGACTGTGGCTACACCTTC. Translated: CASSPQGDCGYTF.

V is TRBV2 and J is TRBJ2-5, with D tentatively TRBD1 (5 bases). CDR1 SNHLY and CDR2 FYNNEI come from the germline V gene. CDR3 length: 13 residues. The ends were cut back, 2 bases at V and 5 bases at J, with 9 bases in the middle. CDR3: CASSEYRGETQYF. CDR3 DNA: TGTGCCAGCAGTGAATATAGGGGCGAGACCCAGTACTTC.

As regards this clone: A read error may produce the germline difference seen at one junction end. The CDR3 DNA is TGTACCAGCAGCTTGCTCCACACCCAAGGAGGCCACGAGCAGTACTTC. Translation: CTSSLLHTQGGHEQYF. The chain employs TRBV5-5 and TRBJ2-7, with D possibly being TRBD2 (5 bases). Germline V CDR1 and CDR2: SGHKS, YYEKEE (reference sequence). The CDR3 loop spans 16 amino acids.

This clone was recorded a few times. The chain couples TRBV2 to TRBJ2-3, with D perhaps matching TRBD2 (6 bases). Per germline, CDR1 SNHLY and CDR2 FYNNEI. Trimming took off 8 bases at V and 8 bases at J, with 23 bases between the two ends. This CDR3 spans 15 amino acids. The DNA of the CDR3 is TGTGCCAGCCGACCCGGGACTTCCTTCGCCAGTACGCAGTATTTT. Translating gives CASRPGTSFASTQYF. The full variable domain, completed using reference TRBV2 and TRBJ2-3, is EPEVTQTPSHQVTQMGQEVILRCVPISNHLYFYWYRQILGQKVEFLVSFYNNEISEKSEIFDDQFSVERPDGSNFTLKIRSTKLEDSAMYFCASRPGTSFASTQYFGPGTRLTVL.

The rearrangement uses TRBV19 and TRBJ2-1, with TRBD2 matching 9 bases. The CDR3 is made up of 16 amino acids. Trimming took 5 bases from V and 0 from J; bases not matched to a gene: 5. The germline V gene has CDR1 LNHDA and CDR2 SQIVND (reference sequence). The CDR3 DNA follows: TGTGCCAGTAGTGTCCTTAGCGGGAGCTCCTACAATGAGCAGTTCTTC. As protein: CASSVLSGSSYNEQFF.

This clone is a singleton in its sample. The genes are TRBV11-2 and TRBJ2-7, with 9 bases fitting TRBD1. V lost 0 bases to trimming and J lost 4 bases; unmatched junction nucleotides: 16. Germline values: CDR1 SGHAT, CDR2 FQNNGV. The CDR3 totals 19 residues. CDR3: CASSLDPPLPGTGQYEQYF. The CDR3 DNA reads TGTGCCAGCAGCTTAGATCCTCCCCTACCCGGGACAGGGCAATACGAGCAGTACTTC.

The V and J genes are TRBV7-2 and TRBJ2-2; the match to TRBD1 covers 11 bases. The CDR3 consists of 16 residues. Unmatched junction bases numbered 4, after V lost 2 bases and J lost 5 bases. Looked up from germline, CDR1 is SGHTA and CDR2 is FQGNSA. The DNA of the CDR3 is TGTGCCAGCAGCTTAAACGGACAGGGGGCAACCGGGGAGCTGTTTTTT. Protein sequence: CASSLNGQGATGELFF.

V is TRBV5-6 and J is TRBJ2-7; 8 bases fit TRBD1. CDR1 is SGHDT and CDR2 is YYEEEE in the germline V gene. V gave up 4 bases and J gave up 2 bases; unmatched junction bases: 5. The length of the CDR3 is 14 residues. The chain's CDR3 is CASSLDRVAYEQYF. For the CDR3, the DNA is TGTGCCAGCAGCCTGGACAGGGTCGCCTACGAGCAGTACTTC.

This clone was counted between two and nine times. The chain couples TRBV30 to TRBJ2-3; possibly TRBD1 for D (5 bases). V was clipped by 3 bases and J by 3 bases, with 10 bases between them. CDR3 length equals 13 residues. CDR1 is GTSNPN and CDR2 is SVGIG in the germline V gene (reference sequence). The CDR3: CAWSRQRTDTQYF. For the CDR3, the DNA is TGTGCCTGGAGCCGACAGAGAACAGATACGCAGTATTTT.

CDR3 in amino acids: CASSNPQGPLYGYTF. CDR3 nucleotides: TGCGCCAGCAGTAACCCACAGGGACCCCTCTATGGCTACACCTTC. The chain has TRBV10-2 and TRBJ1-2; D is possibly TRBD1 (6 bases). Trimming shortened V by 5 bases and J by 4 bases, and 17 bases separated the two germline ends. CDR1 and CDR2 (germline): WSHSY, SAAADI. The CDR3 loop spans 15 amino acids.

The gene calls are TRBV7-9 and TRBJ2-2, with a tentative D call TRBD1 (6 bases). Germline V gene data show CDR1 as SEHNR and CDR2 as FQNEAQ (reference sequence). This CDR3 has 16 residues. Trimming stripped 6 bases from V and 13 bases from J, with 27 bases between. The CDR3 sequence: CASSHPPRGAYGALFF. The CDR3 nucleotides read TGTGCCAGCAGTCACCCGCCCAGGGGCGCTTACGGCGCGCTGTTTTTT.

The gene calls are TRBV27 and TRBJ2-4; D unresolved. The germline V gene has CDR1 MNHEY and CDR2 SMNVEV (reference sequence). The CDR3 totals 15 residues. V was cut by 3 bases and J by 7 bases, with 16 bases left in between. CDR3 sequence (DNA): TGTGCCAGCAGTTTTGTAGCCACGTCGAGGAACATTCAGTACTTC. This encodes CASSFVATSRNIQYF.

The chain links TRBV7-8 to TRBJ2-4; D gene uncertain. The CDR3 has 17 residues. Trimming cost V 0 bases and J 0 bases, with 12 bases left between them. Germline-derived CDR1 and CDR2 are SGHVS and FQNEAQ. Here the CDR3 DNA reads TGTGCCAGCAGCTTAGCGCGGTCCGGGTTAGCCAAAAACATTCAGTACTTC. It is translated as CASSLARSGLAKNIQYF.

The chain has TRBV7-9 and TRBJ1-1, with D tentatively TRBD1 (6 bases). Germline CDR1 SEHNR, CDR2 FQNEAQ (reference sequence). The V end was cut by 5 bases, the J end by 7 bases, with 14 bases between. CDR3 length: 13 residues. The CDR3 here is CASSLSGGLEAFF. The CDR3 bases are TGTGCCAGCAGCCTTTCGGGGGGCCTTGAAGCTTTCTTT.

The chain carries TRBV4-2 and TRBJ1-5; 9 positions match TRBD1. The CDR3 runs 14 residues. The germline gives CDR1 LGHNA, CDR2 YNFKEQ. Trimming removed 4 bases from V and 4 bases from J; junction bases left unmatched: 2. The DNA of the CDR3 is TGTGCCAGCAGCCTAGACAGGGGGAATCAGCCCCAGCATTTT. Protein: CASSLDRGNQPQHF.